This TCR beta chain originates from a study of OX40 agonist ivuxolimab in advanced cancers. Trimming removed 1 base from V and 8 bases from J, with 8 bases in between. The CDR3 contains 11 residues. CDR1 and CDR2 (germline): SQVTM, ANQGSEA. The method was immunoSEQ multiplex PCR; TCRdb's version includes in-frame clones alone and lacks a portion of them. The table has 73,000 or so clones, 75% to 85% seen once. The sequence was collected from an adult with an advanced solid tumor such as melanoma, head and neck, liver or kidney cancer. The chain has TRBV29-1 and TRBJ1-2, with D unclear. The sequences come from CD4+ or CD8+ T cells sorted from blood, collected in a trial of the OX40 agonist ivuxolimab. The chain's CDR3 is CSVEAGGGYTF. The CDR3 DNA is TGCAGCGTTGAAGCGGGAGGGGGCTACACCTTC.